Sequencing of this T cell receptor (beta chain) was carried out in a study of blood T cell repertoires in COVID-19. The overall study: Sites across the United States, Italy and Spain contributed samples from acute and convalescent COVID-19. Nucleic acid was either cDNA or gDNA, and it came from T cells, B-cell-depleted T cells, or PBMCs.

CDR1 is LNHDA and CDR2 is SQIVND in the germline V gene (reference sequence). This CDR3 is built from 14 residues. This clone came up once. The junction departs from germline at one end; a sequencing error may be responsible. Original analysis: The assay estimated nucleated cells by amplifying reference gene primers. Clones were sequenced by immunoSEQ multiplex PCR, and TCRdb holds only the in-frame ones, with some missing. D and trimming come from the DNA, and the V and J calls and clone size come from that table. In the table there are hundreds of thousands of clones, 80% to 85% of which are singletons.

J is TRBJ1-1 and V is TRBV19, with D possibly being TRBD1 (6 bases). The sample was peripheral blood. This clonotype originated in a man aged 35-49 years with acute or convalescent COVID-19. CDR3 in amino acids: CVSSMGAGNTEAFF. The CDR3 DNA follows: TGTGTCAGTAGTATGGGGGCAGGGAACACTGAAGCTTTCTTT.